These 8 T cell receptor beta chains originate from one sample sequenced in a study of low-dose radiotherapy and immunotherapy resistance in tumors. Both TCRalpha and TCRbeta chains were reverse transcribed with V-gene-specific primers. The TCRs were subjected to amplification over approximately 20 PCR cycles employing a constant-region primer in conjunction with a V-primer adapter. TCRdb re-analysed the reads in MiXCR, keeping a single row per CDR3 protein. The repertoire holds 12,000 to 15,000 distinct CDR3 sequences, with approximately 50% as singletons. These receptors were collected from a human donor with advanced metastatic prostate, ovarian, gallbladder or colorectal cancer (not recorded which). This table probably holds off-target reads from a library built for another chain.

Regarding this clonotype: Compared with germline, one end of the junction differs, possibly owing to a read error. The chain recombines TRBV2 with TRBJ2-1; D gene uncertain. Germline loops: CDR1 SNHLY, CDR2 FYNNEI. CDR3 length: 12 residues. CDR3 nucleotide sequence: TGTGCCAGCGGTGACTCCTACAATGAGCAGTTCTTC. Its translation is CASGDSYNEQFF.

V is TRBV4-1 and J is TRBJ2-3; weak D call: TRBD2 (6 bases). Germline CDR1 MGHRA, CDR2 YSYEKL. Trimming took off 1 base at V and 0 bases at J, with 11 bases between the two ends. The CDR3 spans 16 residues. The DNA for the CDR3 is TGCGCCAGCAGCCAAGTGGGTAGCGGAAGCACAGATACGCAGTATTTT. It translates to CASSQVGSGSTDTQYF.

V is TRBV28 and J is TRBJ2-1; tentatively, D is TRBD2 (6 bases). The CDR3 runs 15 residues. V lost 3 bases and J 0 bases, leaving 9 bases between the germline ends. Germline loops: CDR1 MDHEN, CDR2 SYDVKM. The CDR3 nucleotides read TGTGCCAGCAGTTTTAGCGGCAGCTCCTACAATGAGCAGTTCTTC. Translating gives CASSFSGSSYNEQFF.

The chain carries TRBV5-5 and TRBJ2-3; 9 positions match TRBD1. The CDR3 consists of 15 residues. J gave up 2 bases and V 5 bases, and 6 bases lay outside the gene matches. Germline lookup yields CDR1 SGHKS and CDR2 YYEKEE (reference sequence). CDR3 sequence reads: CASRSRDRVTDTQYF. CDR3 DNA: TGTGCCAGCAGATCCCGGGACAGGGTCACAGATACGCAGTATTTT.

This clonotype has only a few counts. V is TRBV19 and J is TRBJ2-7, with 8 nucleotides matching TRBD2. This CDR3 contains 13 residues. Germline CDR1 is LNHDA and CDR2 is SQIVND (reference sequence). V dropped 5 bases and J dropped 6; count of bases not matched to a gene: 6. Written as DNA, the CDR3 is TGTGCCAGTAGTGCGGGACTAGTTGGCGAGCAGTACTTC. As protein: CASSAGLVGEQYF.

V is TRBV20-1 and J is TRBJ2-3, with a weak D call TRBD1 (5 bases). This CDR3 contains 13 residues. Trimming shortened V by 6 bases and J by 4 bases, and 14 bases separated the two germline ends. Germline loops: CDR1 DFQATT, CDR2 SNEGSKA (reference sequence). CDR3 loop: CSASPSGPDTQYF. CDR3 nucleotides: TGCAGTGCCAGTCCATCAGGGCCAGATACGCAGTATTTT.

The chain recombines TRBV2 with TRBJ2-4, with TRBD2 identical over 9 bases. Germline V lookup: CDR1 SNHLY, CDR2 FYNNEI. Unmatched junction bases numbered 7, after V lost 8 bases and J lost 8 bases. This CDR3 region has 13 residues. The CDR3 here is CASAGGQGDIQYF. The DNA for the CDR3 is TGTGCCAGCGCGGGGGGGCAAGGGGACATTCAGTACTTC.

There are a few counts of this clonotype. The V call is TRBV6-5, the J call TRBJ2-5, with D unclear. Trimming left V 2 bases short and J 2 bases short, with 9 bases between. CDR1 is MNHEY and CDR2 is SVGAGI in the germline V gene. The CDR3 length is 14 residues. This CDR3 reads CASSYAQKQETQYF. The CDR3 DNA sequence: TGTGCCAGCAGTTACGCACAGAAACAAGAGACCCAGTACTTC.